These T cell receptor beta chains were read from a single sample in a study of T-cell reconstitution after alpha-beta-depleted transplantation in children. TCRdb reanalysed the PCR reads using MiXCR and keeps one entry per CDR3 protein. The sample holds about 340,000 distinct CDR3 sequences, over 9% seen once. The sequencing used PBMCs from the stem cell graft donor, collected from the stem cell graft. The receptors were sampled from a human donor who donated a stem cell graft to a child with acute lymphoblastic leukemia. CDR3s include the opening cysteine and the closing phenylalanine or tryptophan. The order of the fields is V gene, clone size, D gene, J gene, CDR3 protein, CDR3 DNA. A D gene is named only where the DNA matches it firmly. Size tells how often a clone was seen (once, few, many) or the class of an expanded clone, and some rows leave it out.

V gene: TRBV7-2; clone size: few; D gene: NA; J gene: TRBJ1-2; CDR3 protein: CASSLGQANYGYTF; CDR3 DNA: TGTGCCAGCAGCTTAGGTCAGGCTAACTATGGCTACACCTTC
V gene: TRBV18; clone size: NA; D gene: NA; J gene: TRBJ2-1; CDR3 protein: CASSGKKYNEQFF; CDR3 DNA: TGTGCCAGCTCAGGCAAAAAGTACAATGAGCAGTTCTTC
V gene: TRBV10-3; clone size: few; D gene: TRBD1; J gene: TRBJ1-5; CDR3 protein: CAIGEGAFEQPQHF; CDR3 DNA: TGTGCCATCGGGGAGGGGGCTTTTGAACAGCCCCAGCATTTT
V gene: TRBV4-3; clone size: few; D gene: NA; J gene: TRBJ2-7; CDR3 protein: CASSQDLGPPYEQYF; CDR3 DNA: TGCGCCAGCAGCCAAGATTTGGGACCCCCCTACGAGCAGTACTTC
V gene: TRBV4-1; clone size: few; D gene: NA; J gene: TRBJ1-2; CDR3 protein: CASSQDPTPVWYGYTF; CDR3 DNA: TGCGCCAGCAGCCAAGATCCCACTCCCGTATGGTATGGCTACACCTTC
V gene: TRBV9; clone size: many; D gene: NA; J gene: TRBJ2-7; CDR3 protein: CASSVSAGPTYEQYF; CDR3 DNA: TGTGCCAGCAGCGTCTCCGCGGGACCGACCTACGAGCAGTACTTC
V gene: TRBV7-3; clone size: NA; D gene: NA; J gene: TRBJ1-6; CDR3 protein: CASSLFAGNNSPLHF; CDR3 DNA: TGTGCCAGCAGCTTATTCGCAGGAAATAATTCACCCCTCCACTTT
V gene: TRBV7-2; clone size: few; D gene: NA; J gene: TRBJ2-7; CDR3 protein: CASSEDRHYEQYF; CDR3 DNA: TGTGCCAGCAGCGAAGACAGACATTACGAGCAGTACTTC
V gene: TRBV6-2/TRBV6-3; clone size: many; D gene: TRBD1; J gene: TRBJ1-1; CDR3 protein: CASREQGEAFF; CDR3 DNA: TGTGCCAGCAGAGAACAGGGGGAAGCTTTCTTT
V gene: TRBV12-5; clone size: NA; D gene: NA; J gene: TRBJ1-3; CDR3 protein: CASGLASEFYAISGNTIYF; CDR3 DNA: TGTGCTAGTGGTTTGGCCAGCGAATTCTACGCAATCTCTGGAAACACCATATATTTT
V gene: TRBV5-5; clone size: few; D gene: TRBD1; J gene: TRBJ1-1; CDR3 protein: CASLFTGGTEAFF; CDR3 DNA: TGTGCCAGCCTTTTCACAGGGGGAACTGAAGCTTTCTTT
V gene: TRBV27; clone size: NA; D gene: NA; J gene: TRBJ2-7; CDR3 protein: CASSPRGGEQYF; CDR3 DNA: TGTGCCAGCAGCCCCAGGGGGGGGGAGCAGTACTTC
V gene: TRBV29-1; clone size: many; D gene: NA; J gene: TRBJ2-5; CDR3 protein: CSVASVSETQYF; CDR3 DNA: TGCAGCGTTGCGTCAGTGTCGGAGACCCAGTACTTC
V gene: TRBV10-3; clone size: NA; D gene: TRBD2; J gene: TRBJ2-7; CDR3 protein: CAIPRTRPLGGGGLSGSSYEQYF; CDR3 DNA: TGTGCCATCCCCCGCACCCGGCCCTTAGGAGGGGGTGGTTTGAGCGGGAGCTCCTACGAGCAGTACTTC
V gene: TRBV20-1; clone size: many; D gene: NA; J gene: TRBJ1-2; CDR3 protein: CSGTGQYYGYTF; CDR3 DNA: TGCAGTGGCACGGGCCAGTACTATGGCTACACCTTC
V gene: TRBV12-3/TRBV12-4; clone size: many; D gene: NA; J gene: TRBJ2-2; CDR3 protein: CASSLRADTGELFF; CDR3 DNA: TGTGCCAGCAGTTTAAGGGCGGACACCGGGGAGCTGTTTTTT
V gene: TRBV5-1; clone size: many; D gene: NA; J gene: TRBJ2-7; CDR3 protein: CASSFSYEQYF; CDR3 DNA: TGTGCCAGCAGCTTCTCCTACGAGCAGTACTTC
V gene: TRBV5-1; clone size: few; D gene: NA; J gene: TRBJ1-3; CDR3 protein: CASSPSTNKAGNTIYF; CDR3 DNA: TGCGCCAGCAGCCCCTCGACCAACAAGGCTGGAAACACCATATATTTT
V gene: TRBV10-3; clone size: many; D gene: NA; J gene: TRBJ1-1; CDR3 protein: CAISRPGDTEAFF; CDR3 DNA: TGTGCCATCAGCAGGCCCGGGGACACTGAAGCTTTCTTT
V gene: TRBV19; clone size: few; D gene: NA; J gene: TRBJ2-2; CDR3 protein: CASSIVATGELFF; CDR3 DNA: TGTGCCAGTAGTATCGTGGCGACCGGGGAGCTGTTTTTT
V gene: TRBV27; clone size: many; D gene: TRBD1; J gene: TRBJ2-1; CDR3 protein: CASSKTTGMVYNEQFF; CDR3 DNA: TGTGCCAGCAGTAAGACGACAGGGATGGTCTACAATGAGCAGTTCTTC
V gene: TRBV5-1; clone size: few; D gene: TRBD2; J gene: TRBJ2-3; CDR3 protein: CASSLPDSGTSGSETSTDTQYF; CDR3 DNA: TGCGCCAGCAGCTTGCCGGACAGCGGGACTAGCGGGAGTGAAACTAGCACAGATACGCAGTATTTT
V gene: TRBV12-3/TRBV12-4; clone size: few; D gene: NA; J gene: TRBJ1-1; CDR3 protein: CASSAYRVNTEAFF; CDR3 DNA: TGTGCCAGCAGTGCGTACAGGGTTAACACTGAAGCTTTCTTT
V gene: TRBV7-9; clone size: few; D gene: TRBD2; J gene: TRBJ2-5; CDR3 protein: CASSLAPLAGGRETQYF; CDR3 DNA: TGTGCCAGCAGCTTAGCGCCACTAGCGGGAGGGCGAGAGACCCAGTACTTC
V gene: TRBV5-1; clone size: NA; D gene: TRBD1; J gene: TRBJ1-5; CDR3 protein: CASRETGQGNQPQHF; CDR3 DNA: TGCGCCAGCAGGGAGACAGGGCAAGGCAATCAGCCCCAGCATTTT
V gene: TRBV15; clone size: NA; D gene: NA; J gene: TRBJ2-3; CDR3 protein: CATSRVGGGDTQYF; CDR3 DNA: TGTGCCACCAGCAGAGTGGGTGGGGGGGATACGCAGTATTTT
V gene: TRBV5-1; clone size: NA; D gene: NA; J gene: TRBJ2-3; CDR3 protein: CASSRRLLLTDTSVLVTDTQYF; CDR3 DNA: TGCGCCAGCAGCCGACGACTTCTCCTCACAGACACGTCGGTTCTAGTCACAGATACGCAGTATTTT
V gene: TRBV20-1; clone size: NA; D gene: TRBD1; J gene: TRBJ2-7; CDR3 protein: CSAAGTVAYEQYF; CDR3 DNA: TGCAGTGCTGCCGGGACAGTGGCCTACGAGCAGTACTTC
V gene: TRBV7-9; clone size: few; D gene: NA; J gene: TRBJ2-1; CDR3 protein: CASATQGTHNEQFF; CDR3 DNA: TGTGCCAGCGCCACCCAAGGGACCCATAATGAGCAGTTCTTC
V gene: TRBV10-3; clone size: few; D gene: NA; J gene: TRBJ2-5; CDR3 protein: CAINGRDQETQYF; CDR3 DNA: TGTGCCATCAACGGACGGGACCAAGAGACCCAGTACTTC
V gene: TRBV12-5; clone size: NA; D gene: NA; J gene: TRBJ2-7; CDR3 protein: CASGYYEQYF; CDR3 DNA: TGTGCTAGTGGGTACTACGAGCAGTACTTC
V gene: TRBV5-1; clone size: NA; D gene: NA; J gene: TRBJ2-2; CDR3 protein: CASSLQGLGAGELFF; CDR3 DNA: TGCGCCAGCAGCCTTCAGGGCCTGGGGGCCGGGGAGCTGTTTTTT
V gene: TRBV4-3; clone size: few; D gene: TRBD2; J gene: TRBJ2-7; CDR3 protein: CASSQDHSGAYEQYF; CDR3 DNA: TGCGCCAGCAGCCAAGATCACAGCGGGGCCTACGAGCAGTACTTC
V gene: TRBV7-2; clone size: NA; D gene: TRBD2; J gene: TRBJ2-7; CDR3 protein: CASSDGTTYEQYF; CDR3 DNA: TGTGCCAGCAGCGACGGGACTACCTACGAGCAGTACTTC
V gene: TRBV6-5; clone size: many; D gene: TRBD2; J gene: TRBJ2-6; CDR3 protein: CASSYGRASGANVLTF; CDR3 DNA: TGTGCCAGCAGTTACGGGAGGGCCTCTGGGGCCAACGTCCTGACTTTC
V gene: TRBV7-9; clone size: NA; D gene: NA; J gene: TRBJ2-2; CDR3 protein: CASSFHSGGSGELFF; CDR3 DNA: TGTGCCAGCAGCTTTCATTCCGGGGGCTCCGGGGAGCTGTTTTTT
V gene: TRBV27; clone size: NA; D gene: NA; J gene: TRBJ2-6; CDR3 protein: CASSPPEPGANVLTF; CDR3 DNA: TGTGCCAGCAGTCCCCCCGAGCCTGGGGCCAACGTCCTGACTTTC
V gene: TRBV7-9; clone size: few; D gene: NA; J gene: TRBJ2-7; CDR3 protein: CASSSDLLRKAAYEQYF; CDR3 DNA: TGTGCCAGCAGCTCCGATTTACTCCGAAAAGCTGCCTACGAGCAGTACTTC
V gene: TRBV5-5; clone size: few; D gene: TRBD1; J gene: TRBJ1-4; CDR3 protein: CASSPGTDEKLFF; CDR3 DNA: TGTGCCAGCAGCCCAGGGACAGATGAAAAACTGTTTTTT
V gene: TRBV29-1; clone size: few; D gene: NA; J gene: TRBJ2-1; CDR3 protein: CSVPQATYNEQFF; CDR3 DNA: TGCAGCGTCCCCCAGGCCACGTACAATGAGCAGTTCTTC
V gene: TRBV2; clone size: few; D gene: TRBD2; J gene: TRBJ2-2; CDR3 protein: CASSAGRAVTGELFF; CDR3 DNA: TGTGCCAGCAGTGCCGGGAGGGCCGTCACCGGGGAGCTGTTTTTT
V gene: TRBV15; clone size: many; D gene: NA; J gene: TRBJ2-7; CDR3 protein: CATSIGVTYEQYF; CDR3 DNA: TGTGCCACCAGCATTGGAGTTACGTACGAGCAGTACTTC
V gene: TRBV7-9; clone size: NA; D gene: TRBD1; J gene: TRBJ1-2; CDR3 protein: CASSPTGAPRDGYTF; CDR3 DNA: TGTGCCAGCAGCCCGACAGGGGCGCCCAGGGATGGCTACACCTTC
V gene: TRBV7-2; clone size: many; D gene: TRBD2; J gene: TRBJ2-1; CDR3 protein: CASRRGLAGGLDEQFF; CDR3 DNA: TGTGCCAGCCGGCGGGGACTAGCGGGAGGGTTGGATGAGCAGTTCTTC
V gene: TRBV12-3/TRBV12-4; clone size: many; D gene: NA; J gene: TRBJ2-3; CDR3 protein: CASSIWTGTDTQYF; CDR3 DNA: TGTGCCAGCAGTATTTGGACAGGCACAGATACGCAGTATTTT
V gene: TRBV5-1; clone size: few; D gene: NA; J gene: TRBJ2-1; CDR3 protein: CASSYLAGASTYNEQFF; CDR3 DNA: TGCGCCAGCAGCTACCTAGCCGGGGCCAGCACCTACAATGAGCAGTTCTTC
V gene: TRBV20-1; clone size: NA; D gene: TRBD2; J gene: TRBJ2-1; CDR3 protein: CSARDASSGRSYNEQFF; CDR3 DNA: TGCAGTGCTAGAGATGCGTCTAGCGGGAGGTCCTACAATGAGCAGTTCTTC
V gene: TRBV5-6; clone size: few; D gene: NA; J gene: TRBJ2-5; CDR3 protein: CASSLYEGMGETQYF; CDR3 DNA: TGTGCCAGCAGCTTGTATGAAGGGATGGGAGAGACCCAGTACTTC